A selection of T cell receptor beta chains follows, all from one sample in a study of blood T cells in healthy people across ages. Each CDR3 protein is one row after TCRdb ran MiXCR on the 5' RACE reads. The data contain 720,000 or so distinct CDR3 sequences, roughly two fifths of them seen just once; the ten biggest clones take up around 30%. The sequenced sample was blood. The receptors derive from a man older than 75 in good health. Each CDR3 is given with its conserved first and last residue. Fields, in order: J gene, clone size, V gene, D gene, CDR3 DNA, CDR3 protein. D genes are given only for firm matches. Size values are once, few and many counts, or a class for expanded clones, and some rows have none.

J gene: TRBJ2-3
clone size: once
V gene: TRBV10-3
D gene: TRBD2
CDR3 DNA: TGTGCCATCTCAGGGACTAGCGGGGGGCCCACAGATACGCAGTATTTT
CDR3 protein: CAISGTSGGPTDTQYF

J gene: TRBJ1-1
clone size: -
V gene: TRBV2
D gene: -
CDR3 DNA: TGTGCCAGCGGGCAGAATATGAACACTGAAGCTTTCTTT
CDR3 protein: CASGQNMNTEAFF

J gene: TRBJ2-7
clone size: few
V gene: TRBV20-1
D gene: -
CDR3 DNA: TGCAGTGCCACCGGATGGGCAGTCCGATCCTACGAGCAGTACTTC
CDR3 protein: CSATGWAVRSYEQYF

J gene: TRBJ2-3
clone size: -
V gene: TRBV5-1
D gene: TRBD1
CDR3 DNA: TGCGCCAGCAGCTTGAACAGGGGAGCTAGCACAGATACGCAGTATTTT
CDR3 protein: CASSLNRGASTDTQYF

J gene: TRBJ1-6
clone size: -
V gene: TRBV2
D gene: -
CDR3 DNA: TGTGCCAGCAGTGTAGTAACGTTTAACCCCCCCCACTTT
CDR3 protein: CASSVVTFNPPHF

J gene: TRBJ2-1
clone size: -
V gene: TRBV6-7
D gene: -
CDR3 DNA: TGTGCCATTAGGGGTGAGCAGTTCTTC
CDR3 protein: CAIRGEQFF

J gene: TRBJ2-1
clone size: -
V gene: TRBV3-1
D gene: -
CDR3 DNA: TGTGCCAGCAGCTCGAGGACAGACTACAATGAGCAGTTCTTC
CDR3 protein: CASSSRTDYNEQFF

J gene: TRBJ2-3
clone size: -
V gene: TRBV20-1
D gene: TRBD2
CDR3 DNA: TGCAGTGCTAGAGATCCACTAGCGGGAGCGTCGACAGATACGCAGTATTTT
CDR3 protein: CSARDPLAGASTDTQYF

J gene: TRBJ2-2
clone size: -
V gene: TRBV20-1
D gene: -
CDR3 DNA: TGCAGTGCTAGTCAGGACACTACCATCGGGGAGCTGTTTTTT
CDR3 protein: CSASQDTTIGELFF

J gene: TRBJ1-4
clone size: few
V gene: TRBV27
D gene: -
CDR3 DNA: TGTGCCAGCAGTAGGTCGGGCCAGGAAAAACTGTTTTTT
CDR3 protein: CASSRSGQEKLFF

J gene: TRBJ1-1
clone size: -
V gene: TRBV5-1
D gene: -
CDR3 DNA: TGCGCCAGCAGCTTTACGGGACCTCAGACTGAAGCTTTCTTT
CDR3 protein: CASSFTGPQTEAFF

J gene: TRBJ2-6
clone size: -
V gene: TRBV11-3
D gene: -
CDR3 DNA: TGTGCCAGCAGCTCCGCAGGGGCTGGGGCCAACGTCCTGACTTTC
CDR3 protein: CASSSAGAGANVLTF

J gene: TRBJ1-4
clone size: once
V gene: TRBV4-2
D gene: TRBD1
CDR3 DNA: TGTGCCAGCAGCCAGGCTGACAGGGGATCGGGTTGGGGGGATGAAAAACTGTTTTTT
CDR3 protein: CASSQADRGSGWGDEKLFF

J gene: TRBJ2-5
clone size: few
V gene: TRBV7-6
D gene: TRBD2
CDR3 DNA: TGTGCCAGCAGCTTACGACTAGCGGGAGGTCACGAGACCCAGTACTTC
CDR3 protein: CASSLRLAGGHETQYF

J gene: TRBJ2-5
clone size: few
V gene: TRBV9
D gene: TRBD2
CDR3 DNA: TGTGCCAGCAGCGTGACTAGCGGGGGGGCATTAATACAAGAGACCCAGTACTTC
CDR3 protein: CASSVTSGGALIQETQYF

J gene: TRBJ2-3
clone size: -
V gene: TRBV7-2
D gene: -
CDR3 DNA: TGTGCCAGCAACTTAGCGCCCGGCCTAGCCAATACGCAGTATTTT
CDR3 protein: CASNLAPGLANTQYF

J gene: TRBJ2-1
clone size: -
V gene: TRBV28
D gene: -
CDR3 DNA: TGTGCCAGCAGTTTCACCCACGCCTACAATGAGCAGTTCTTC
CDR3 protein: CASSFTHAYNEQFF

J gene: TRBJ2-5
clone size: -
V gene: TRBV9
D gene: -
CDR3 DNA: TGTGCCAGCAGCGTAGCTCAGGGAGGGGGGGAGCAGTACTTC
CDR3 protein: CASSVAQGGGEQYF